These 21 T cell receptor beta chains originate from one sample sequenced in a study of T cell responses to AZD1222 COVID-19 vaccine. Using immunoSEQ multiplex PCR, the repertoire was profiled, and TCRdb retains in-frame clones only, with some absent. The sample lists about 94,000 clones, 70% to 90% seen once, with roughly 14% in the top ten. The sequences come from peripheral blood, collected on day 0 of AZD1222 vaccination. The source is an adult in good health.

The chain uses TRBV7-2 and TRBJ2-5; 11 nucleotides match TRBD2. The CDR3 consists of 17 residues. V lost 1 base, J lost 5 bases, and 9 bases stayed unmatched. Germline lookup yields CDR1 SGHTA and CDR2 FQGNSA. The CDR3, as DNA: TGTGCCAGCAGCTTAGATCTAGCGGGGGGATTCAGCGAGACCCAGTACTTC. Encoded protein: CASSLDLAGGFSETQYF.

The chain has TRBV29-1 and TRBJ2-1; TRBD2 matches 8 bases. The CDR3 has 14 residues. The V gene end was trimmed by 5 bases and the J gene end by 0 bases; junction bases not matched to a gene: 3. Germline V gene data show CDR1 as SQVTM and CDR2 as ANQGSEA. The CDR3 nucleotides are TGCAGCGTTCACACTAGCGGCTCCTACAATGAGCAGTTCTTC. Its translation: CSVHTSGSYNEQFF.

This clone was found once. The chain has TRBV19 and TRBJ2-5, with a possible D match to TRBD2 (6 bases). Germline assignment: CDR1 LNHDA and CDR2 SQIVND (reference sequence). V was shortened by 7 bases and J by 5 bases, with 20 bases between the two germline ends. The CDR3 covers 15 residues. The CDR3 sequence: CASTAPGRAGETQYF. CDR3 nucleotides: TGTGCCAGTACCGCCCCTGGGCGGGCGGGGGAGACCCAGTACTTC.

V usage is TRBV5-1 and J usage is TRBJ2-7; 11 bases map to TRBD2. This CDR3 comprises 16 residues. The V gene end was trimmed by 4 bases and the J gene end by 5 bases; junction bases not matched to a gene: 11. CDR1 SGHRS and CDR2 YFSETQ come from the germline V gene. The CDR3 is CASSPTTSGGSHEQYF. For the CDR3, the DNA is TGCGCCAGCAGCCCCACAACTAGCGGGGGTTCCCACGAGCAGTACTTC.

The rearrangement joins TRBV9 to TRBJ2-1; 12 positions agree with TRBD2. With 4 bases clipped from V and 12 bases from J, the junction kept 11 bases outside the gene matches. This CDR3 has 15 residues. The germline CDR1 and CDR2 sequences are SGDLS and YYNGEE. CDR3 in amino acids: CASSPEASGGAWQFF. CDR3 in DNA: TGTGCCAGCAGCCCAGAGGCTAGCGGGGGGGCCTGGCAGTTCTTC.

CDR3 region: CASSLLGDSNQPQHF. Written as DNA, the CDR3 is TGTGCCAGCAGTTTATTGGGGGACAGCAATCAGCCCCAGCATTTT. The V and J genes are TRBV28 and TRBJ1-5; D perhaps matches TRBD1 (5 bases). The CDR3 spans 15 residues. V lost 1 base, J lost 1 base, and 8 bases lay in between. Germline-derived CDR1 and CDR2 are MDHEN and SYDVKM. Combining the CDR3 with reference TRBV28 and TRBJ1-5 gives the whole variable domain DVKVTQSSRYLVKRTGEKVFLECVQDMDHENMFWYRQDPGLGLRLIYFSYDVKMKEKGDIPEGYSVSREKKERFSLILESASTNQTSMYLCASSLLGDSNQPQHFGDGTRLSIL.

V gene TRBV5-1 combines with J gene TRBJ2-1; the D gene is possibly TRBD1 (6 bases). Germline lookup yields CDR1 SGHRS and CDR2 YFSETQ. V was cut by 7 bases and J by 7 bases, with 18 bases left in between. There are 14 residues in the CDR3. The CDR3 is CASSGTPDTNEQFF. The DNA of the CDR3 is TGCGCCAGCTCCGGGACACCTGATACGAATGAGCAGTTCTTC.

The genes are TRBV5-4 and TRBJ1-4; 9 bases are shared with TRBD1. Germline lookup yields CDR1 SGHNT and CDR2 YYREEE (reference sequence). With 5 bases clipped from V and 5 bases from J, the junction kept 7 bases outside the gene matches. The CDR3 has 15 residues. CDR3 nucleotide sequence: TGTGCCAGCAGTCGGGGACAGGGAACGAATGAAAAACTGTTTTTT. Translated, it gives CASSRGQGTNEKLFF.

The V and J genes are TRBV13 and TRBJ1-6, with D unclear. This CDR3 is built from 12 residues. The germline V gene has CDR1 PRHDT and CDR2 FYEKMQ (reference sequence). The ends were cut back, 11 bases at V and 7 bases at J, with 12 bases in the middle. CDR3 sequence: CAESGSNSPLHF. The CDR3 DNA follows: TGTGCCGAGTCCGGTTCGAATTCACCCCTCCACTTT.

This chain connects TRBV6-5 to TRBJ2-5; unclear D gene. This CDR3 has 13 residues. Trimming removed 7 bases from V and 2 bases from J, with 11 bases in between. Germline CDR1 reads MNHEY; CDR2 reads SVGAGI. CDR3 loop: CASTPHGQETQYF. The CDR3, as DNA: TGTGCCAGCACCCCCCACGGACAAGAGACCCAGTACTTC.

The J gene is TRBJ1-2, the V gene TRBV5-4; weak D call: TRBD1 (5 bases). V shed 4 bases and J shed 3 bases, with 25 bases lying between them. The germline CDR1 and CDR2 sequences are SGHNT and YYREEE (reference sequence). The CDR3 runs 18 residues. The DNA of the CDR3 is TGTGCCAGCAGCCGAGGAGGGCAGGGCGGCCTCGAGGACTATGGCTACACCTTC. The encoded protein is CASSRGGQGGLEDYGYTF. The variable domain in full, completed from reference TRBV5-4 and TRBJ1-2, reads ETGVTQSPTHLIKTRGQQVTLRCSSQSGHNTVSWYQQALGQGPQFIFQYYREEENGRGNFPPRFSGLQFPNYSSELNVNALELDDSALYLCASSRGGQGGLEDYGYTFGSGTRLTVV.

On this clone: The junction departs from the called germline gene at one end, perhaps through a read error. The chain joins TRBV19 to TRBJ1-1; 8 bases match TRBD1. The CDR3 consists of 14 residues. Germline V gene lookup returns CDR1 LNHDA and CDR2 SQIVND (reference sequence). The chain's CDR3 is CASSIRTGNSEAFF. The CDR3 DNA sequence: TGTGCCAGTAGTATCCGGACAGGGAACAGTGAAGCTTTCTTT. Drawing the rest from reference TRBV19 and TRBJ1-1, the complete variable domain is DGGITQSPKYLFRKEGQNVTLSCEQNLNHDAMYWYRQDPGQGLRLIYYSQIVNDFQKGDIAEGYSVSREKKESFPLTVTSAQKNPTAFYLCASSIRTGNSEAFFGQGTRLTVV.

The count of this clone is one. The chain joins TRBV19 to TRBJ1-2, with D possibly being TRBD1 (5 bases). This CDR3 contains 15 residues. The germline gives CDR1 LNHDA, CDR2 SQIVND (reference sequence). V was cut by 5 bases and J by 0 bases, with 13 bases left in between. CDR3 sequence (DNA): TGTGCCAGTAGTGCCGACAGCAGAGCTAACTATGGCTACACCTTC. Translation: CASSADSRANYGYTF. Looking up the rest from reference TRBV19 and TRBJ1-2 gives the full variable domain: DGGITQSPKYLFRKEGQNVTLSCEQNLNHDAMYWYRQDPGQGLRLIYYSQIVNDFQKGDIAEGYSVSREKKESFPLTVTSAQKNPTAFYLCASSADSRANYGYTFGSGTRLTVV.

The chain has TRBV7-3 and TRBJ1-2, with a weak D call TRBD1 (5 bases). The length of the CDR3 is 14 residues. CDR1 is SGHTA and CDR2 is FQGTGA in the germline V gene. V gave up 2 bases and J gave up 6 bases, with 13 bases separating them. CDR3 loop: CASSLYGRDDGYTF. CDR3 in DNA: TGTGCCAGCAGCTTATATGGCAGGGACGATGGCTACACCTTC.

The chain recombines TRBV4-3 with TRBJ1-2; D call uncertain. The CDR3 contains 15 residues. The V end was cut by 2 bases, the J end by 7 bases, with 17 bases between. CDR1 is LGHNA and CDR2 is YSLEER in the germline V gene. The CDR3, as DNA: TGCGCCAGCAGCCAATCGACCTCAGTGCACAGTGGCTACACCTTC. Its protein product is CASSQSTSVHSGYTF.

The CDR3 loop is CASSPGTIFDEQFF. CDR3 DNA sequence: TGTGCCAGCAGCCCTGGTACCATTTTCGATGAGCAGTTCTTC. The rearrangement uses TRBV11-3 and TRBJ2-1, with D unresolved. V lost 5 bases to trimming and J lost 8 bases, with 16 bases between them. Germline CDR1 is SGHNT and CDR2 is YENEEA. The CDR3 spans 14 residues. The entire variable domain, with the rest obtained from reference TRBV11-3 and TRBJ2-1, is as follows: EAGVVQSPRYKIIEKKQPVAFWCNPISGHNTLYWYLQNLGQGPELLIRYENEEAVDDSQLPKDRFSAERLKGVDSTLKIQPAELGDSAVYLCASSPGTIFDEQFFGPGTRLTVL.

This chain joins TRBV19 and TRBJ2-5; D may be TRBD2 (5 bases). The ends were cut back, 5 bases at V and 5 bases at J, with 12 bases in the middle. Per the germline V gene, CDR1 is LNHDA and CDR2 is SQIVND (reference sequence). This CDR3 has 13 residues. In DNA, the CDR3 is TGTGCCAGTAGTGACCGGGGAGTGGAGACCCAGTACTTC. As protein: CASSDRGVETQYF.

V is TRBV7-6 and J is TRBJ1-4; TRBD1 matches 7 bases. Germline V CDR1 and CDR2: SGHVS, FNYEAQ. The CDR3 has 17 amino acids. After removal of 3 bases from V and 0 bases from J, the junction contained 7 bases not matched to a gene. The CDR3 reads CASSFRQGGATNEKLFF. In nucleotides, the CDR3 is TGTGCCAGCAGCTTCAGACAGGGTGGCGCAACTAATGAAAAACTGTTTTTT.

The chain links TRBV3-1 (or the pseudogene TRBV3-2) to TRBJ2-3; unclear D gene. V gave up 1 base and J gave up 1 base, with 3 bases separating them. CDR1 LGHDT and CDR2 YNNKEL come from the germline V gene (reference sequence). The CDR3 is 13 amino acids. As DNA, the CDR3 is TGTGCCAGCAGCCAAGTACGCACAGATACGCAGTATTTT. It is translated as CASSQVRTDTQYF.

The V gene is TRBV19, the J gene TRBJ1-1; TRBD1 is a possible D gene (6 bases). Germline V gene sequence: CDR1 LNHDA, CDR2 SQIVND (reference sequence). The CDR3 is made up of 15 amino acids. V shed 5 bases and J shed 1 base, with 14 bases lying between them. CDR3: CASSLPGHPNTEAFF. CDR3 nucleotide sequence: TGTGCCAGTAGTTTACCGGGACATCCGAACACTGAAGCTTTCTTT.

The rearrangement links TRBV7-6 to TRBJ2-1, with 10 bases identical to TRBD2. CDR3 length: 16 amino acids. Per germline, CDR1 SGHVS and CDR2 FNYEAQ. The V gene end was trimmed by 5 bases and the J gene end by 7 bases; junction bases not matched to a gene: 11. The CDR3 spells CASSRETLAGTNEQFF. CDR3 coding DNA: TGTGCCAGCAGCCGCGAGACACTAGCGGGGACTAATGAGCAGTTCTTC.